The 16 T cell receptor beta chains listed next were all sequenced from one sample in a study of Graves' ophthalmopathy and Graves' hyperthyroidism. RNA served as the template for amplifying TCR beta CDR3 regions. First-round RT-PCR used HTBI primers; second-round multiplex PCR followed. TCRdb reprocessed the multiplex PCR reads via MiXCR and lists one record per CDR3 protein. The table records just over 600,000 distinct CDR3 sequences, about 20% of them present only once. Sequencing used peripheral blood. Receptor source: a woman under 30 with stable Graves' hyperthyroidism. Some clones in this sample may be carry-over from other donors' samples.

This clonotype has ten or more counts. V is TRBV11-2 and J is TRBJ2-5; D ambiguous. Germline-derived CDR1 and CDR2 are SGHAT and FQNNGV. Trimming took 3 bases from V and 3 from J, leaving 8 bases between them. The CDR3 covers 13 residues. Written as DNA, the CDR3 is TGTGCCAGCAGCTTCACAGCTAAAGAGACCCAGTACTTC. Translation gives CASSFTAKETQYF.

This chain connects TRBV6-2 or TRBV6-3 to TRBJ1-1, with 7 bases aligning to TRBD1. Germline V gene data show CDR1 as MNHEY and CDR2 as SVGEGT. The J segment lost 3 bases and the V segment lost 0 bases, leaving 13 bases of the junction unmatched. This CDR3 comprises 18 residues. This chain's CDR3 is CASSYSRTGPAEDTEAFF. Here the CDR3 DNA reads TGTGCCAGCAGTTACTCAAGGACAGGCCCTGCGGAAGACACTGAAGCTTTCTTT.

In the case of this clonotype: A read error is possible here, since a much larger clone lies one base away. The genes are TRBV27 and TRBJ2-7, with 9 bases fitting TRBD2. There are 15 residues in the CDR3. The germline gives CDR1 MNHEY, CDR2 SMNVEV (reference sequence). The CDR3 nucleotides are TGTGCCAGCAGTTCCCTGGCTAGCGGGGACTACGATCAGTACTTC. Its protein product is CASSSLASGDYDQYF.

This clonotype was seen ten or more times. V usage is TRBV24-1 and J usage is TRBJ2-2; D unclear. This CDR3 contains 12 residues. Germline V lookup: CDR1 KGHDR, CDR2 SFDVKD. Trimming pared 3 bases from V and 6 bases from J, leaving 4 bases between. DNA for the CDR3: TGTGCCACCAGTGATCGGTCCGGGGAGCTGTTTTTT. It encodes CATSDRSGELFF.

This CDR3 reads CASSEGEGTSLFETQYF. In nucleotides, the CDR3 is TGTGCCAGCAGTGAAGGGGAGGGGACTAGTCTTTTTGAGACCCAGTACTTC. This chain uses TRBV25-1 with TRBJ2-5; 8 bases are shared with TRBD2. V trimming: 2 bases; J trimming: 5 bases; junction bases outside the gene matches: 13. The CDR3 has 17 amino acids. Germline loops: CDR1 MGHDK, CDR2 SYGVNS.

This clonotype was counted many times. The chain links TRBV5-1 to TRBJ1-3, with a weak D call TRBD1 (6 bases). The CDR3 spans 15 residues. V was pared by 3 bases and J by 1 base, with 11 bases between. CDR1 is SGHRS, CDR2 YFSETQ, per germline. Here the CDR3 DNA reads TGCGCCAGCAGCTGGACCGGGACATCTGGAAACACCATATATTTT. This encodes CASSWTGTSGNTIYF.

This clonotype was recorded at least ten times. The J gene is TRBJ2-7, the V gene TRBV12-3 or TRBV12-4, with D tentatively TRBD2 (5 bases). The V gene lost 6 bases and the J gene lost 0 bases, with 9 bases spanning the gap. The CDR3 is made up of 13 amino acids. CDR3 region: CASSFGDSYEQYF. The CDR3 nucleotides read TGTGCCAGCAGCTTCGGGGACTCCTACGAGCAGTACTTC.

This clonotype has a count of ten or more. For the CDR3, the DNA is TGTGCCAGCAGACTAGCCGAAACCGGGGAGCTGTTTTTT. Residues: CASRLAETGELFF. The V gene is TRBV2, the J gene TRBJ2-2, with a possible D match to TRBD2 (6 bases). The germline CDR1 and CDR2 sequences are SNHLY and FYNNEI. V was shortened by 6 bases and J by 5 bases, with 10 bases between the two germline ends. The CDR3 loop spans 13 amino acids.

Many counts were recorded for this clonotype. V usage is TRBV27 and J usage is TRBJ1-2; D is unresolved. The ends were cut back, 0 bases at V and 4 bases at J, with 12 bases in the middle. Germline V CDR1 and CDR2: MNHEY, SMNVEV (reference sequence). The CDR3 runs 15 residues. For the CDR3, the DNA is TGTGCCAGCAGTTTATCGTGGCAGAGTTTCTATGGCTACACCTTC. Amino acids: CASSLSWQSFYGYTF.

About this clonotype itself: An end of the junction differs from the germline gene, which may be a read error. J is TRBJ2-5 and V is TRBV27, with D possibly being TRBD1 or TRBD2 (5 bases each). CDR3 length equals 14 residues. Germline V gene data show CDR1 as MNHEY and CDR2 as SMNVEV (reference sequence). DNA for the CDR3: TGTGCCAGCAGTTCTAACTCCAGGGCAGGGACCCAGCACTTC. Translating gives CASSSNSRAGTQHF.

Notes on this clonotype: Given a much more abundant clone one base away, this may be a read error. The chain uses TRBV4-1 and TRBJ2-2, with a weak D call TRBD2 (5 bases). This CDR3 has 14 amino acids. Germline V lookup: CDR1 MGHRA, CDR2 YSYEKL. The DNA of the CDR3 is TGCGCCAGCAGCCCCCTAGTTTACACCGGGGAGCTGTTGTTT. It yields the protein CASSPLVYTGELLF.

This clonotype was seen only a few times. This chain uses TRBV12-3 or TRBV12-4 with TRBJ2-2; tentatively, D is TRBD2 (5 bases). Trimming stripped 5 bases from V and 2 bases from J, with 15 bases between. This CDR3 spans 16 amino acids. CDR3 region: CASSHPGTENTGELFF. The DNA for the CDR3 is TGTGCCAGCAGTCATCCGGGAACCGAAAACACCGGGGAGCTGTTTTTT.

This clonotype appeared many times. The rearrangement uses TRBV15 and TRBJ2-2, with 11 bases matching TRBD1. Germline CDR1 is LNHNV and CDR2 is YYDKDF (reference sequence). Losses at the gene ends were 3 bases for V and 0 bases for J; bases not matched to a gene: 12. The CDR3 consists of 20 residues. This CDR3 is CATSRDNRGQGVANTGELFF. The DNA for the CDR3 is TGTGCCACCAGCAGGGATAACCGGGGACAGGGGGTAGCGAACACCGGGGAGCTGTTTTTT.

This clonotype was detected many times. The chain has TRBV7-8 and TRBJ1-5; no clear D gene. The CDR3 is 13 amino acids. Trimming removed 3 bases from V and 7 bases from J, with 10 bases in between. CDR1 and CDR2 (germline): SGHVS, FQNEAQ. This chain's CDR3 is CASSFGSGQPQHF. The CDR3 bases are TGTGCCAGCAGCTTTGGGAGTGGCCAGCCCCAGCATTTT.

The sample holds many counts of this clonotype. V gene TRBV11-1 combines with J gene TRBJ1-1; 8 nucleotides line up with TRBD1. V shed 5 bases, J shed 4 bases, and the junction held 12 bases outside the gene matches. In germline, CDR1 is SGHAT, CDR2 FQDESV (reference sequence). This CDR3 has 16 residues. The CDR3, as DNA: TGTGCCAGCAGCCCTACAGGGGGTCCAATATCCACTGAAGCTTTCTTT. This encodes CASSPTGGPISTEAFF.

The chain has TRBV5-4 and TRBJ1-2, with a weak D call TRBD1 (6 bases). Germline CDR1 reads SGHNT; CDR2 reads YYREEE (reference sequence). V lost 4 bases to trimming and J lost 4 bases, with 17 bases between them. There are 15 residues in the CDR3. The CDR3 DNA follows: TGTGCCAGCAGCCTCCCCCACGGGACACTCTATGGCTACACCTTC. Protein: CASSLPHGTLYGYTF.